The clone carrying this T cell receptor (beta chain) was observed a few times. Antigen: not known. The junction departs from germline at one end; a sequencing error may be responsible. The V gene's germline CDR1 is MGHRA and CDR2 YSYEKL. The CDR3 extends over 16 amino acids. The data are from a study of T cells in localized non-small cell lung cancer. Measured with immunoSEQ multiplex PCR; TCRdb has only the in-frame clones, and not every one. The sample holds more than 9,000 clones, under 50% seen once. Study observations and caveats: A median of about 52 clones ranked among the top 100 in tumor appeared in adjacent lung.

The chain employs TRBV4-1 and TRBJ1-1; D not certain. The sequence was obtained from a woman aged 40-70 years with stage I lung adenocarcinoma. Sequencing was performed on lymph node tissue, taken before any cancer treatment. The CDR3 DNA reads as TGCACCAGCAGCCAGCCCGATGAGAAGGGCTTCACTGAAGCTTTCTTT. Translating gives CTSSQPDEKGFTEAFF.